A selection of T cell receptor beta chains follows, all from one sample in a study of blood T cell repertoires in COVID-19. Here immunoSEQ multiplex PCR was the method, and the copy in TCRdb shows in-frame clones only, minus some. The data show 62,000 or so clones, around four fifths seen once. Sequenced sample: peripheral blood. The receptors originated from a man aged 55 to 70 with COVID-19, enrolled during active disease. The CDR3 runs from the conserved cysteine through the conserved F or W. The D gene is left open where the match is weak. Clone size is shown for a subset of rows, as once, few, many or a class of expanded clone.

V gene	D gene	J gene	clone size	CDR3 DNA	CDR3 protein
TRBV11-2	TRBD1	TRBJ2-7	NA	TGTGCCAGCAGCTTATCCGGACAGGCCTACGAGCAGTACTTC	CASSLSGQAYEQYF
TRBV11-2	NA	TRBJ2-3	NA	TGTGCCAGCAGCTCAGGGGGGTCGACGCAGTATTTT	CASSSGGSTQYF
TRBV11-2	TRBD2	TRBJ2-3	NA	TGTGCCAGCAGCTTATGGACCTCTAGCGGGAGACCAGATACGCAGTATTTT	CASSLWTSSGRPDTQYF
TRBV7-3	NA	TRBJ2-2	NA	TGTGCCAGCAGCGTTACATCGGGCACCGGGGAGCTGTTTTTT	CASSVTSGTGELFF
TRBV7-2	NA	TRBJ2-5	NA	TGTGCCAGCAGCTTAGATCTTAGCAGGGGAGAGACCCAGTACTTC	CASSLDLSRGETQYF
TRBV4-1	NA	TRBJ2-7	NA	TGCGCCAGCAGCCAAACTCGACAGGGACTGGGGGAGCAGTACTTC	CASSQTRQGLGEQYF
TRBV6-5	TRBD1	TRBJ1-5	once	TGTGCCAGCAGGCGACAGGGGGGAAGCAATCAGCCCCAGCATTTT	CASRRQGGSNQPQHF
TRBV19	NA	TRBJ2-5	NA	TGTGCCACTGCGGGACCGAACCAAGAGACCCAGTACTTC	CATAGPNQETQYF
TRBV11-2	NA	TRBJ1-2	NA	TGTGCCAGCAGCCGGGACACCGGAAAATTCTATGGCTACACCTTC	CASSRDTGKFYGYTF
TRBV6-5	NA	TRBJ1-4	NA	TGTGCCAGCAGCCCGGGTTATAATGAAAAACTGTTTTTT	CASSPGYNEKLFF
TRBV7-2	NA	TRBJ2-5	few	TGTGCCAGCAGCCAGGAATTCGAGGGGACCCAGTACTTC	CASSQEFEGTQYF
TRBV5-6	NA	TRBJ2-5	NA	TGTGCCAGCAGCTTGGGGGGGACTCAAGAGACCCAGTACTTC	CASSLGGTQETQYF
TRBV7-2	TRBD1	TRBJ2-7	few	TGTGCCAGCAGCGCGCGGGACAGGGGGATGAACGAGCAGTACTTC	CASSARDRGMNEQYF
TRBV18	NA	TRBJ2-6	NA	TGTGCCAGCTCACCACAGGCAACAGGACCTAGCTCTGGGGCCAACGTCCTGACTTTC	CASSPQATGPSSGANVLTF
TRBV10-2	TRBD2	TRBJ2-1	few	TGCGCCACCGCTAGCGGGTCGGCCTACAATGAGCAGTTCTTC	CATASGSAYNEQFF
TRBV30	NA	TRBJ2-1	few	TGTGCCTGGAGAGATAGCGTCTCCTACAATGAGCAGTTCTTC	CAWRDSVSYNEQFF
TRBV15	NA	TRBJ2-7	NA	TGTGCCACCAGCAGGGCCGGGACAAGGTCGTCCGAGCAGTACTTC	CATSRAGTRSSEQYF
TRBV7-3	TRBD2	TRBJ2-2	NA	TGTGCCAGCAGCTCACAGCGGGGTGTGGGGGAGCTGTTTTTT	CASSSQRGVGELFF
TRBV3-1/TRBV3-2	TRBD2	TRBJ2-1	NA	TGTGCCAGCAGCCGGAACCTAGCGGGGGTCGATGTTGAGCAGTTCTTC	CASSRNLAGVDVEQFF
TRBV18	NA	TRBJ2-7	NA	TGTGCCAGCTCACCAACGGGTTCCTACGAGCAGTACTTC	CASSPTGSYEQYF
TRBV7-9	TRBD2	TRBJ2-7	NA	TGTGCCAGCAGCTTAGACGGGGGGGCTTCCTACGAGCAGTACTTC	CASSLDGGASYEQYF
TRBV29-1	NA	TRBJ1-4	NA	TGCAGCGTTGCCCCGGAGGGAAAACTGTTTTTT	CSVAPEGKLFF
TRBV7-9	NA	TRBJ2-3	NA	TGTGCCAGCTTTTGGACTGGGGTGGCAGATACGCAGTATTTT	CASFWTGVADTQYF
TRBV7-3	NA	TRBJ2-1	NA	TGTGCCAGCAGCCTAGGGCCCCGAGGGAATGAGCAGTTCTTC	CASSLGPRGNEQFF
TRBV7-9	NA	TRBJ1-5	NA	TGTGCCAGCAGCCCCCGGACAAGGAAAATCGCGAATCAGCCCCAGCATTTT	CASSPRTRKIANQPQHF
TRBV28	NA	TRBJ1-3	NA	TGTGCCAGCAGTTTGGGAGGTCAAAACAAAATATATTTT	CASSLGGQNKIYF
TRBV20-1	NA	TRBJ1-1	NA	TGCAGTGCTAGGCGGGCTGAAGCTTTCTTT	CSARRAEAFF
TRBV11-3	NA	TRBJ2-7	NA	TGTGCCAGCAGCGCAGGGACACGCTACGAGCAGTACTTC	CASSAGTRYEQYF
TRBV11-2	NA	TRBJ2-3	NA	TGTGCCAGCAGCTTGGCGAGACTAGATACGCAGTATTTT	CASSLARLDTQYF
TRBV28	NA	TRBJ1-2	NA	TGTGCCATCAATGGCCTGGCCCGTGGCTACACCTTC	CAINGLARGYTF
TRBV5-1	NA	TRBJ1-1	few	TGCGCCAGCAGCTTGGCCGCGGTAAAGAAGAACACTGAAGCTTTCTTT	CASSLAAVKKNTEAFF
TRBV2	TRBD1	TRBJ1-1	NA	TGTGCCAGCAGAGGGACAGGAAACACTGAAGCTTTCTTT	CASRGTGNTEAFF
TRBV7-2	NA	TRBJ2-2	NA	TGTGCCAGCAGCTCCTTGCAGGGGACCGGGGAGCTGTTTTTT	CASSSLQGTGELFF
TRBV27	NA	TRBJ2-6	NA	TGTGCCAGCGGCCGACAGGAATCTGGGGCCAACGTCCTGACTTTC	CASGRQESGANVLTF
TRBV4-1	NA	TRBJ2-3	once	TGCGCCAGCAGCTCTAGTTCAGATACGCAGTATTTT	CASSSSSDTQYF
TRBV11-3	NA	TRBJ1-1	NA	TGTGCCAGCAGCTCTCGGCGGGACACTGAAGCTTTCTTT	CASSSRRDTEAFF
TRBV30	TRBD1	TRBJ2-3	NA	TGTGCCTGGAGTACGGCAGGGGGCGGAGATACGCAGTATTTT	CAWSTAGGGDTQYF
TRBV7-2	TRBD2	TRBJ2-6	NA	TGTGCCAGCAGGGCCGGGGGGGGCTCTGGGGCCAACGTCCTGACTTTC	CASRAGGGSGANVLTF
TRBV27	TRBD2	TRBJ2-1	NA	TGTGCCAGCAGTTCCCTCTTAGCTAGCGGCTACAATGAGCAGTTCTTC	CASSSLLASGYNEQFF
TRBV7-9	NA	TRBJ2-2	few	TGTGCCAGCAGCTTTTGGGGCAGATCTTACGGGGAGCTGTTTTTT	CASSFWGRSYGELFF
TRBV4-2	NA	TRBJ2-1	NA	TGTGCCAGCAGCCAAGAGGGGTTCGGGACAGAGCAGTTCTTC	CASSQEGFGTEQFF
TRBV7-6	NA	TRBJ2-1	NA	TGTGCCAGCAGCTTGTTCCCCGGTGGCGTGACGGGCTCCTACAATGAGCAGTTCTTC	CASSLFPGGVTGSYNEQFF
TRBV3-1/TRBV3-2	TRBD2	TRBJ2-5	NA	TGTGCCAGCAGCCAATTCGGGGGGGACCAAGAGACCCAGTACTTC	CASSQFGGDQETQYF
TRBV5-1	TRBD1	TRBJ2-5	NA	TGCGCCAGCAGCTTGGGGCCCCAGACAGGGCTCGAGACCCAGTACTTC	CASSLGPQTGLETQYF
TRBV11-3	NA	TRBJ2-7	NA	TGTGCCAGCAGCTTTGGGGGGAAAAGCTACGAGCAGTACTTC	CASSFGGKSYEQYF
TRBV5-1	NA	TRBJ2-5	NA	TGCGCCAGCAGCTTGGATGGCCGGAGCCAAGAGACCCAGTACTTC	CASSLDGRSQETQYF
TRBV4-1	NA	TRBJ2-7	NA	TGCGCCAGCAGCCCTCGGGAAAGCCTTGGGGAGCAGTACTTC	CASSPRESLGEQYF
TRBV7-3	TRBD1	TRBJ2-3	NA	TGTGCCAGCAGCTTTGAAGGGGGCCGAAACACAGATACGCAGTATTTT	CASSFEGGRNTDTQYF
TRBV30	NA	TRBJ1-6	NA	TGTGCCCGATCCGTCCGCCAGAATTCACCCCTCCACTTT	CARSVRQNSPLHF
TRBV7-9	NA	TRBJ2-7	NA	TGTGCCAGCAGCAGATCAGGGTACGAGCAGTACTTC	CASSRSGYEQYF
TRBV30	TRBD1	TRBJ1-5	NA	TGTGCCTGGAGTAACAGGGGGCCCCACAATCAGCCCCAGCATTTT	CAWSNRGPHNQPQHF
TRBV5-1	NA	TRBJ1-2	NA	TGCGCCAGCAGCTTGAATAGCAGGGTTCCCGACTACACCTTC	CASSLNSRVPDYTF
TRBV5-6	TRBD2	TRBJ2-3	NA	TGTGCCAGCAGCTTGGGACTAGCGGGAACAGATACGCAGTATTTT	CASSLGLAGTDTQYF
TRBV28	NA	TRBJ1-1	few	TGTGCCAGCAGTTTACCCAGCACTGAAGCTTTCTTT	CASSLPSTEAFF
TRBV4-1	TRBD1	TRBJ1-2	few	TGCGCCAGCAGCCAAGAATCCTTGTTGACAGGGGCCAGCTACACCTTC	CASSQESLLTGASYTF
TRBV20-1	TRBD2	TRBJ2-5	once	TGCAGTGCTAGTCCCCATAGCGGGGGGGCCTTGGAGACCCAGTACTTC	CSASPHSGGALETQYF
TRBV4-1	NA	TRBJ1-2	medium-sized	TGCGCCAGCAGCCAAGAAGCTAGTGGTTCGGGAGGGGGCTACACCTTC	CASSQEASGSGGGYTF
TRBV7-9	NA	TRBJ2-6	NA	TGTGCCAGCAGCCCCCCCTTTCGGTACTCTGGGGCCAACGTCCTGACTTTC	CASSPPFRYSGANVLTF
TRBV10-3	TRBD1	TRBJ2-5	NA	TGTGCCATCAGTGGCGGACAGGAGGAGACCCAGTACTTC	CAISGGQEETQYF